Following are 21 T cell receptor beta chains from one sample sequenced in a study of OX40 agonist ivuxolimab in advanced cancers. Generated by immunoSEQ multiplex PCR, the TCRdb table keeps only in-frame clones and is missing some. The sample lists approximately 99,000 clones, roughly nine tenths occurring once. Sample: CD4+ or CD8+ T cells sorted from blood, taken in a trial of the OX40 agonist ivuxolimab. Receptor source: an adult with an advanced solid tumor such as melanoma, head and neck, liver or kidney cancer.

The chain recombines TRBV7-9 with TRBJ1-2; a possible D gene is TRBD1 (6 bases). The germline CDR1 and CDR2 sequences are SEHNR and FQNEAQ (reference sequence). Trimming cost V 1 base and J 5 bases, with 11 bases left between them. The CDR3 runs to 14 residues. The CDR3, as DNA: TGTGCCAGCAGCTTAGGAAAGGGGGGGTATGGCTACACCTTC. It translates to CASSLGKGGYGYTF.

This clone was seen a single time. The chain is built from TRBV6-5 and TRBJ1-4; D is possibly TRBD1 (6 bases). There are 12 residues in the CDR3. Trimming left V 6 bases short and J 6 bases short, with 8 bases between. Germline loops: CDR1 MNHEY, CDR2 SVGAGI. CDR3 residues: CASRPGDEKLFF. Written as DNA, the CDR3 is TGTGCCAGCAGGCCAGGGGATGAAAAACTGTTTTTT.

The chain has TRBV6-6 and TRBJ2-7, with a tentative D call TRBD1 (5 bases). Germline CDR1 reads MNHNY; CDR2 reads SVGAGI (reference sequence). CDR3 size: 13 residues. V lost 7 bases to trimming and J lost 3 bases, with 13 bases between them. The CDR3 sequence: CASKSFDSYEQYF. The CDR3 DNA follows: TGTGCCAGCAAATCGTTCGACAGCTACGAGCAGTACTTC.

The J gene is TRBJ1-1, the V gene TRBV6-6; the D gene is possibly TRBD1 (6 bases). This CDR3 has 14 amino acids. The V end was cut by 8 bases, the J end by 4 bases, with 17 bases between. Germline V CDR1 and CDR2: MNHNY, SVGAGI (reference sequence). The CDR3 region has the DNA TGTGCCAGCCGAAATGGGGGGCAGGGCACTGAAGCTTTCTTT. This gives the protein CASRNGGQGTEAFF.

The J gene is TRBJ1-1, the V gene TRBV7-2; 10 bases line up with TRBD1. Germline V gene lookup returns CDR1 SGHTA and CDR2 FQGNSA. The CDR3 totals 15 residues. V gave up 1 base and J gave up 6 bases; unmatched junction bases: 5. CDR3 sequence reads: CASSLVDRGRAEAFF. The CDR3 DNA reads TGTGCCAGCAGCTTAGTCGACAGGGGGCGGGCTGAAGCTTTCTTT.

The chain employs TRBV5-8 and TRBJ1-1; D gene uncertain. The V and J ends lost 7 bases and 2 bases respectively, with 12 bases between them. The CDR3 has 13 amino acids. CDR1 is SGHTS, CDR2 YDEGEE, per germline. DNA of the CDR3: TGTGCCAGCGGACGGCGACTTAACACTGAAGCTTTCTTT. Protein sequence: CASGRRLNTEAFF.

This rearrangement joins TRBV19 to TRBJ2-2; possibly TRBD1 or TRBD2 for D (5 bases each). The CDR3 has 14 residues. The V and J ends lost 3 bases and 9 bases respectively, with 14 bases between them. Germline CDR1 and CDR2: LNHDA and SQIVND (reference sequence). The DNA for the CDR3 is TGTGCCAGTAGTATGGGGGAGTTTAACCGGGAGCTGTTTTTT. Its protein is CASSMGEFNRELFF. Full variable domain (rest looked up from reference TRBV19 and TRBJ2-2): DGGITQSPKYLFRKEGQNVTLSCEQNLNHDAMYWYRQDPGQGLRLIYYSQIVNDFQKGDIAEGYSVSREKKESFPLTVTSAQKNPTAFYLCASSMGEFNRELFFGEGSRLTVL.

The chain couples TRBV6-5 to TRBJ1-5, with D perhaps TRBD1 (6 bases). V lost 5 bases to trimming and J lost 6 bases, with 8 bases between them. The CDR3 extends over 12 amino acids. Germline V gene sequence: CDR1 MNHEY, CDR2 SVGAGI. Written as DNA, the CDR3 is TGTGCCAGCAGTACCAGGGGTCAGCCCCAGCATTTT. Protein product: CASSTRGQPQHF.

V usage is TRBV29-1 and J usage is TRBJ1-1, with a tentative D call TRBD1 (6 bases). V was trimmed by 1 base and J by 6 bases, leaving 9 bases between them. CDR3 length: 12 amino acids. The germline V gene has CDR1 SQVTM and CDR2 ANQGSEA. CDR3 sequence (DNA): TGCAGCGTTGAAGGCCCAGGGGCTGAAGCTTTCTTT. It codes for CSVEGPGAEAFF. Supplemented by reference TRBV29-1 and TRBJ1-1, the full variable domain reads SAVISQKPSRDICQRGTSLTIQCQVDSQVTMMFWYRQQPGQSLTLIATANQGSEATYESGFVIDKFPISRPNLTFSTLTVSNMSPEDSSIYLCSVEGPGAEAFFGQGTRLTVV.

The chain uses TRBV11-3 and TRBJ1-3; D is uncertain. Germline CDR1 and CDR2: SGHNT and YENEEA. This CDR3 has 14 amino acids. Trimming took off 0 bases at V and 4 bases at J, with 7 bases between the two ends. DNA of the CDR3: TGTGCCAGCAGCTTAGATCCCCCGGGAAACACCATATATTTT. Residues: CASSLDPPGNTIYF.

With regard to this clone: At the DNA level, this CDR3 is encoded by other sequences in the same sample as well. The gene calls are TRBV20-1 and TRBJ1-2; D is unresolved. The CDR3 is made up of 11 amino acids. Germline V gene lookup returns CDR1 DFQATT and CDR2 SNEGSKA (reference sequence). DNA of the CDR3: TGCAGCGCCCCGAGAAAGGGAGGCTACACCTTC. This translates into CSAPRKGGYTF.

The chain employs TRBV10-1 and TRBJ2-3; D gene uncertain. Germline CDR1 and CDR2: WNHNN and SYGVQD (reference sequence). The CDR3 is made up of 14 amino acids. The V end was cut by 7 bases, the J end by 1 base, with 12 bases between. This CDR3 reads CASNPGSRTDTQYF. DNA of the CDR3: TGCGCCAGCAACCCAGGTTCCCGCACAGATACGCAGTATTTT.

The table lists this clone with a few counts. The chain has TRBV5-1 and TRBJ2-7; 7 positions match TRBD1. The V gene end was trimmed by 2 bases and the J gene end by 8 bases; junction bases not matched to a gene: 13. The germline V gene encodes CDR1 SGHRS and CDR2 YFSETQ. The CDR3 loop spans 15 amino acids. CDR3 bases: TGCGCCAGCAGCTTAATCGGCAGGGGGACCCTCAAGCAGTACTTC. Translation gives CASSLIGRGTLKQYF. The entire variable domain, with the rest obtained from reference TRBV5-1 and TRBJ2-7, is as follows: KAGVTQTPRYLIKTRGQQVTLSCSPISGHRSVSWYQQTPGQGLQFLFEYFSETQRNKGNFPGRFSGRQFSNSRSEMNVSTLELGDSALYLCASSLIGRGTLKQYFGPGTRLTVT.

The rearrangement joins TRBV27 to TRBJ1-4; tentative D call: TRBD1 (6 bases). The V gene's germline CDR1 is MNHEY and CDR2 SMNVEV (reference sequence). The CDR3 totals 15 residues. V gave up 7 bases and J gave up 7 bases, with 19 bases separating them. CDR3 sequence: CASTSYRVQPEKLFF. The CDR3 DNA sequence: TGTGCCAGCACTTCTTACAGGGTACAACCTGAAAAACTGTTTTTT.

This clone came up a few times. CDR3 DNA: TGCGCCAGCAGAAGGGGCACCGCCAGTTCACCCCTCCACTTT. It encodes CASRRGTASSPLHF. V gene TRBV5-1 combines with J gene TRBJ1-6; the D gene is possibly TRBD1 (5 bases). V shed 5 bases and J shed 9 bases, with 15 bases lying between them. The CDR3 has 14 residues. CDR1 SGHRS and CDR2 YFSETQ come from the germline V gene.

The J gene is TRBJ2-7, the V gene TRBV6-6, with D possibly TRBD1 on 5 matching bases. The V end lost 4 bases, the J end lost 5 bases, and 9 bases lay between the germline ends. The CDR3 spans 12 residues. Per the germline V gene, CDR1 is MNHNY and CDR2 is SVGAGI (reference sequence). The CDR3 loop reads CASSFQGDEQYF. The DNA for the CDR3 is TGTGCCAGCAGTTTCCAAGGGGACGAGCAGTACTTC.

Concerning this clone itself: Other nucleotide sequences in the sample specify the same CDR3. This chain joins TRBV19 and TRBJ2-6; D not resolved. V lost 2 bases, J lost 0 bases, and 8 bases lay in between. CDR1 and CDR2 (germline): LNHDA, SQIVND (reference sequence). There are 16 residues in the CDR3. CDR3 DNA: TGTGCCAGTAGTATATTCTCAGGCTCTGGGGCCAACGTCCTGACTTTC. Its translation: CASSIFSGSGANVLTF.

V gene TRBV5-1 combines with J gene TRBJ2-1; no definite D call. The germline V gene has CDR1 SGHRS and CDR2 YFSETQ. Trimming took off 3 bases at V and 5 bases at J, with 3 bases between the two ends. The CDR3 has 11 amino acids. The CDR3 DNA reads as TGCGCCAGCAGCTCAGACAATGAGCAGTTCTTC. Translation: CASSSDNEQFF.

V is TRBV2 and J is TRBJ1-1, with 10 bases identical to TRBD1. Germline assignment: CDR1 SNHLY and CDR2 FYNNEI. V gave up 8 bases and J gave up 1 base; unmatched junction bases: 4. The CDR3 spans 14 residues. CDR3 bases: TGTGCCAGCTACCGGACAGGGGGGAACACTGAAGCTTTCTTT. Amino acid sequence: CASYRTGGNTEAFF.

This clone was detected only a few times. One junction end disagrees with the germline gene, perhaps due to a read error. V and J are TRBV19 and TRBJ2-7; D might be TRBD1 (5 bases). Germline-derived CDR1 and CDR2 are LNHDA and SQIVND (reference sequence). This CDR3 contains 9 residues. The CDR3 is CASTLDSHF. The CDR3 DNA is TGTGCCAGTACCCTCGACAGTCACTTC.

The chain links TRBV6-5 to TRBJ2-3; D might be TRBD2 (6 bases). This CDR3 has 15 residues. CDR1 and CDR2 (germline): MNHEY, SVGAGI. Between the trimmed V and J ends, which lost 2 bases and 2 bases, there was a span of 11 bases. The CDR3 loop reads CASSYGGGPTDTQYF. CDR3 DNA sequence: TGTGCCAGCAGTTACGGGGGAGGACCCACAGATACGCAGTATTTT.